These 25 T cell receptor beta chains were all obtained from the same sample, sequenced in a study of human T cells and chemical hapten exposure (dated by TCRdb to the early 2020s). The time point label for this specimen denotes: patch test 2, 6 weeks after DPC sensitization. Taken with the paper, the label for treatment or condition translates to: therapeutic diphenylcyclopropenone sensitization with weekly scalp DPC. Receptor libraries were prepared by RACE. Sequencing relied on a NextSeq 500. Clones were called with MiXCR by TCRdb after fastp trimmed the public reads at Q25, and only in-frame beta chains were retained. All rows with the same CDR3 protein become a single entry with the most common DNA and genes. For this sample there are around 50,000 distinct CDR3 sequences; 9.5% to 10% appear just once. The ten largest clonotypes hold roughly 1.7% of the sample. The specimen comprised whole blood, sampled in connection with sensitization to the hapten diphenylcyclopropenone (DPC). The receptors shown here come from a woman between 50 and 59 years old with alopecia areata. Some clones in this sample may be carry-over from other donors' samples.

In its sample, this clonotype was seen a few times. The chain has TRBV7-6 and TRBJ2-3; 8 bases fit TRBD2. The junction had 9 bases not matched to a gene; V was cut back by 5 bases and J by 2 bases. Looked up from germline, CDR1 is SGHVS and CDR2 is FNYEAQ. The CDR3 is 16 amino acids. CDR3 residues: CASSARRRGVTDTQYF. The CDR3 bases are TGTGCCAGCAGCGCAAGGCGGCGGGGGGTCACAGATACGCAGTATTTT.

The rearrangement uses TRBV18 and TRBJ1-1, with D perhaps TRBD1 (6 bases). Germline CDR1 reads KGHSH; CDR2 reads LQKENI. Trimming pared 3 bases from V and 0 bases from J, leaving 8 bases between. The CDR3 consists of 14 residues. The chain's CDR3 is CASSPQGMNTEAFF. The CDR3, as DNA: TGTGCCAGCTCACCCCAGGGGATGAACACTGAAGCTTTCTTT.

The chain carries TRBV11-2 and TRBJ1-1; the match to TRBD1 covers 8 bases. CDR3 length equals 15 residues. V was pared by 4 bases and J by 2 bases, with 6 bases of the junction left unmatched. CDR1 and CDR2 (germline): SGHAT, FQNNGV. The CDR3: CASSSGTGGNTEAFF. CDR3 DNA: TGTGCCAGCAGCTCAGGGACAGGAGGTAACACTGAAGCTTTCTTT.

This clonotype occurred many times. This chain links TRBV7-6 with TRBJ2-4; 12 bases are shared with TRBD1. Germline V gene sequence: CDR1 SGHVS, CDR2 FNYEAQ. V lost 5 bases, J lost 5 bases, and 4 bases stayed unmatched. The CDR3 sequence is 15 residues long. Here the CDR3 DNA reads TGTGCCAGCAGCATTGGGACAGGGGGCGAAAACATTCAGTACTTC. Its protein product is CASSIGTGGENIQYF.

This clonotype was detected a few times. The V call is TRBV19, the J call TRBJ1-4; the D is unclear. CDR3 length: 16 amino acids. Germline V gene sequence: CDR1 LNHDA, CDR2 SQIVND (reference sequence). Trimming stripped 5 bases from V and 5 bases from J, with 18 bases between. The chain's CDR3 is CASSDLDAGRNEKLFF. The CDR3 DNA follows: TGTGCCAGTAGTGATCTCGACGCAGGCAGGAATGAAAAACTGTTTTTT.

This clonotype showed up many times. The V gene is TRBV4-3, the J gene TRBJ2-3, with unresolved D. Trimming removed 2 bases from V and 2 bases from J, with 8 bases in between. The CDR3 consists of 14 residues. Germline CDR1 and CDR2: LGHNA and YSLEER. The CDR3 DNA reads TGCGCCAGCAGCCAAACTTTCGACACAGATACGCAGTATTTT. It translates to CASSQTFDTDTQYF.

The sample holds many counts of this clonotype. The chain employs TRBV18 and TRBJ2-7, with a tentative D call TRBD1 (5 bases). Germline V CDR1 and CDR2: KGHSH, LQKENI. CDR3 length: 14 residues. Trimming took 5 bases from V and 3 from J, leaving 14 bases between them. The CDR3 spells CASSTRERGYEQYF. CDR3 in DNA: TGTGCCAGCTCAACCCGTGAAAGGGGCTACGAGCAGTACTTC.

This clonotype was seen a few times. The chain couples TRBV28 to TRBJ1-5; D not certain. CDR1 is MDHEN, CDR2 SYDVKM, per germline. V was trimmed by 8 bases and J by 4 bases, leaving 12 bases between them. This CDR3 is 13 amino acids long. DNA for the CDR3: TGTGCCAGCCGACCCTCCGCTAATCAGCCCCAGCATTTT. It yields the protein CASRPSANQPQHF.

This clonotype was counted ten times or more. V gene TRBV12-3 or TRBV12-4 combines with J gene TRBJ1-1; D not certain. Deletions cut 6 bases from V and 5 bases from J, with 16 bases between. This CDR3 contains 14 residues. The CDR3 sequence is CASSPTSWRTEAFF. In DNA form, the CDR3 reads TGTGCCAGCAGCCCCACTTCTTGGAGGACTGAAGCTTTCTTT.

The CDR3 DNA follows: TGTGCCAGCTCACCGGGACTGAAAGAGACCCAGTACTTC. Encoded protein: CASSPGLKETQYF. The rearrangement links TRBV18 to TRBJ2-5; a possible D gene is TRBD2 (6 bases). The germline V gene encodes CDR1 KGHSH and CDR2 LQKENI. V lost 3 bases and J lost 3, with 8 bases in between. The CDR3 covers 13 residues.

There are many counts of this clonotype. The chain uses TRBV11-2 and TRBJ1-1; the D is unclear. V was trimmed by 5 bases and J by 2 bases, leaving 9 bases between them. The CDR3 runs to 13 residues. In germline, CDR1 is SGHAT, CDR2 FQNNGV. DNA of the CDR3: TGTGCCAGCAGCCAAGACCGAAACACTGAAGCTTTCTTT. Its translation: CASSQDRNTEAFF.

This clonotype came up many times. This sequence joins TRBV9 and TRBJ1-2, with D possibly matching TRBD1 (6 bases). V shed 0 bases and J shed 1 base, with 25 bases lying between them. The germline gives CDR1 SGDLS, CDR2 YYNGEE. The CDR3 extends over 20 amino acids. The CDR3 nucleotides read TGTGCCAGCAGCGTAGAGGTTAAGCCGTCGGCAGGGGATTTTAACTATGGCTACACCTTC. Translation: CASSVEVKPSAGDFNYGYTF.

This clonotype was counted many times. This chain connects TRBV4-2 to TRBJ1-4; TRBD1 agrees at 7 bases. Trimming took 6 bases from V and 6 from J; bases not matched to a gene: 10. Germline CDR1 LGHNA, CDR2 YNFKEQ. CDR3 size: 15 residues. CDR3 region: CASSPGSQGDEKLFF. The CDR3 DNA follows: TGTGCCAGCAGTCCGGGGAGCCAGGGGGATGAAAAACTGTTTTTT.

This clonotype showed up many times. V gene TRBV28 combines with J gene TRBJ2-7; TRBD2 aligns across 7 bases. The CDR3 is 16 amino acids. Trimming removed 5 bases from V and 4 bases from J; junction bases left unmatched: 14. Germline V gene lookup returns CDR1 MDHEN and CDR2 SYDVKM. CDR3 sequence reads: CASSPGLVDAGYEQYF. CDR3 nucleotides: TGTGCCAGCAGTCCCGGACTAGTCGACGCCGGATACGAGCAGTACTTC.

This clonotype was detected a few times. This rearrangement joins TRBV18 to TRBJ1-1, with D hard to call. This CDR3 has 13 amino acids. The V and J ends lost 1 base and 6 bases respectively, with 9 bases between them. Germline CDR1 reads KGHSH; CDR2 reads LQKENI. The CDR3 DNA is TGTGCCAGCTCACCACGCGGCAGCCCTGAAGCTTTCTTT. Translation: CASSPRGSPEAFF.

This CDR3 reads CASSLQGAGGNTEAFF. CDR3 bases: TGTGCCAGCTCACTCCAGGGGGCTGGGGGGAACACTGAAGCTTTCTTT. The J gene is TRBJ1-1, the V gene TRBV18; 8 bases fit TRBD1. The V gene's germline CDR1 is KGHSH and CDR2 LQKENI. This CDR3 is built from 16 residues. The V gene end was trimmed by 4 bases and the J gene end by 1 base; junction bases not matched to a gene: 8.

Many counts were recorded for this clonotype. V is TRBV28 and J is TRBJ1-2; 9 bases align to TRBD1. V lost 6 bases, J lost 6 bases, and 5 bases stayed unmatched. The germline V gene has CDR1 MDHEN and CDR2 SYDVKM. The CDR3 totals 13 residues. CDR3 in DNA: TGTGCCAGCAGGGGGGACAGGGTACATGGCTACACCTTC. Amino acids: CASRGDRVHGYTF.

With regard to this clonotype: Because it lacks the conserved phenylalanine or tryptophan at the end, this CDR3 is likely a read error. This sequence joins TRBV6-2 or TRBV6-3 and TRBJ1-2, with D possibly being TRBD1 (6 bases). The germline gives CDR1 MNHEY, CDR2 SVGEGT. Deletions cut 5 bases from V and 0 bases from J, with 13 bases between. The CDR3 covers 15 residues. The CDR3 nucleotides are TGTGCCAGCAGTCCGGGGGACACCTCTAACTATGGCTACACCTAC. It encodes CASSPGDTSNYGYTY.

CDR3 protein: CASSVGLAGTDEQYF. CDR3 DNA: TGTGCCAGCAGCGTTGGACTAGCGGGGACTGACGAGCAGTACTTC. The rearrangement joins TRBV9 to TRBJ2-7, with 12 bases identical to TRBD2. The CDR3 has 15 amino acids. The germline V gene encodes CDR1 SGDLS and CDR2 YYNGEE. V lost 2 bases, J lost 5 bases, and 5 bases stayed unmatched.

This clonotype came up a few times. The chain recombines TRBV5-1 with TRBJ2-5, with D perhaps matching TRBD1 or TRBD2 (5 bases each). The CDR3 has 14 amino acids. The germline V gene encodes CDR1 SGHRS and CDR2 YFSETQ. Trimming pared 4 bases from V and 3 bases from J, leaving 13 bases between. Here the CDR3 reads CASSPGSREETQYF. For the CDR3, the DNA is TGCGCCAGCAGCCCAGGGAGTAGAGAAGAGACCCAGTACTTC.

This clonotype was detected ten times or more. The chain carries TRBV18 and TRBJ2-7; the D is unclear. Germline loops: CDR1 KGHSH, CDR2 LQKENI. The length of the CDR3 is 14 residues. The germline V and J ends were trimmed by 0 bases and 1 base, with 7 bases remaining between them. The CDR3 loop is CASSPPASSYEQYF. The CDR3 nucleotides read TGTGCCAGCTCACCACCGGCATCTTCCTACGAGCAGTACTTC.

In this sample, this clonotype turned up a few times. The CDR3, as DNA: TGTGCCAGCAACCGACAGGGACAAGAGACCCAGTACTTC. Residues: CASNRQGQETQYF. The chain has TRBV2 and TRBJ2-5, with TRBD1 matching over 7 bases. There are 13 residues in the CDR3. J lost 2 bases, V lost 7 bases, and 4 bases had no gene match. Germline CDR1 reads SNHLY; CDR2 reads FYNNEI.

DNA of the CDR3: TGCAGCGTTGATTGGGGACTAGCGGGAAATAGTAAGTTCTTC. This encodes CSVDWGLAGNSKFF. The chain employs TRBV29-1 and TRBJ2-1, with 13 bases fitting TRBD2. Losses at the gene ends were 3 bases for V and 14 bases for J; bases not matched to a gene: 10. CDR3 length equals 14 residues. The germline CDR1 and CDR2 sequences are SQVTM and ANQGSEA.

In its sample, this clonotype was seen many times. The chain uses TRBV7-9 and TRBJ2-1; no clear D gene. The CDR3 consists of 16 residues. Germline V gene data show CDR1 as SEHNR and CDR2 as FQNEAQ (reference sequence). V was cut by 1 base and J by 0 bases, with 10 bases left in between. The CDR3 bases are TGTGCCAGCAGCTTAGGGCTCGGAAGCTCCTACAATGAGCAGTTCTTC. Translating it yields CASSLGLGSSYNEQFF.

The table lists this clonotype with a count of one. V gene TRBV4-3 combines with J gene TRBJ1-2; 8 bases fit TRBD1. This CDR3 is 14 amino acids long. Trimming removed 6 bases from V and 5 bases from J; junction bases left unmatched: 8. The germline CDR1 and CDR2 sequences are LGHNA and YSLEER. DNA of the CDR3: TGCGCCAGCAGTCCTGGATGGACAGGGTATGGCTACACCTTC. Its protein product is CASSPGWTGYGYTF.